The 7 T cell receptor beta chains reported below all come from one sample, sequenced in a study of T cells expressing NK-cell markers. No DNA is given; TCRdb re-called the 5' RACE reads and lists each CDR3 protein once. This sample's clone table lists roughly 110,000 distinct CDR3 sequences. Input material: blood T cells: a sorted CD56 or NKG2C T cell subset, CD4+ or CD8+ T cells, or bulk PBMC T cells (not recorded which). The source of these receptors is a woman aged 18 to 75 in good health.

The CDR3 sequence is CSANGQGYGYTF. The genes are TRBV20-1 and TRBJ1-2; TCRdb indicates TRBD1, and absent DNA this call remains unverified. The CDR3 sequence is 12 residues long. Germline V gene data show CDR1 as DFQATT and CDR2 as SNEGSKA (reference sequence).

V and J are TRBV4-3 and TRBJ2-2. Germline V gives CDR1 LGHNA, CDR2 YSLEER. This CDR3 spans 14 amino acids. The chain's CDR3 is CASSQGSYTGELFF.

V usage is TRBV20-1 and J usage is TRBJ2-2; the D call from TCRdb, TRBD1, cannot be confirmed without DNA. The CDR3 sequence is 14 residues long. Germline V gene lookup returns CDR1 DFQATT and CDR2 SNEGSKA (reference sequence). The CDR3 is CSARDSRGSGELFF.

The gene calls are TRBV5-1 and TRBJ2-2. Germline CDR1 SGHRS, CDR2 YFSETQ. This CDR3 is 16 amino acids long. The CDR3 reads CASSGLQTANTGELFF.

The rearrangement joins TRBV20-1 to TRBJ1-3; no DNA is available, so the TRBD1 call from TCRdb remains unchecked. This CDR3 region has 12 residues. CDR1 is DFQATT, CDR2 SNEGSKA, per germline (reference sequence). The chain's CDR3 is CSATGVGNTIYF.

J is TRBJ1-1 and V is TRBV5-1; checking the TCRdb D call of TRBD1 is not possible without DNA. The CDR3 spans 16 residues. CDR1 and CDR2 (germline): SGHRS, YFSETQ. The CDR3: CASSKDRGVSSTEAFF.

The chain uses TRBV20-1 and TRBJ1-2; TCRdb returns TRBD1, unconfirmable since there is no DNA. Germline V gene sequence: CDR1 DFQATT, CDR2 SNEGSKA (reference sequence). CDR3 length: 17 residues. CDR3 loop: CSARDRGGEAGGYGYTF.